A single sample is the source of the 22 T cell receptor beta chains below, sequenced in a study of blood T cells in healthy people across ages. It was with a sample-barcoded 5' primer and a J-beta primer mix that a second PCR of roughly 7 to 12 cycles was run. TCRdb re-called the 5' RACE reads with MiXCR, one entry per CDR3 protein. Of approximately 760,000 distinct CDR3 sequences detected, 20% to 25% appear once; the ten largest clones hold around 9.2%. Separately, the same data were catalogued under a study of T cells of mothers and their children.

Sequencing was carried out using blood. These receptor sequences come from a boy aged 5-17 years in good health.

This clonotype was picked up a small number of times. The junction departs from germline at one end; a sequencing error may be responsible. The chain uses TRBV12-3 or TRBV12-4 and TRBJ2-1, with D unclear. This CDR3 spans 15 amino acids. The chain's CDR3 is CASRLDQTVYNEQFF. The DNA of the CDR3 is TGTGCCAGCCGTTTGGACCAAACGGTCTACAATGAGCAGTTCTTC.

The gene calls are TRBV6-6 and TRBJ2-5; the D is unclear. The J call is in doubt because the DNA end fits TRBJ2-1 better. The CDR3 length is 12 residues. Germline V gene data show CDR1 as MNHNY and CDR2 as SVGAGI (reference sequence). The CDR3 reads CASSYARDEQFF. CDR3 bases: TGTGCCAGCAGTTACGCACGGGATGAGCAGTTCTTC.

This clonotype was detected only a few times. The rearrangement joins TRBV27 to TRBJ2-1; 10 positions agree with TRBD2. The CDR3 is made up of 17 amino acids. V gave up 5 bases and J gave up 0 bases; unmatched junction bases: 7. Germline V gives CDR1 MNHEY, CDR2 SMNVEV (reference sequence). For the CDR3, the DNA is TGTGCCAGCAGTCAGACTAGCGGGCACAGCTCCTACAATGAGCAGTTCTTC. Its translation: CASSQTSGHSSYNEQFF.

This clonotype was picked up a small number of times. The CDR3 protein is CASTPGPRETQYF. CDR3 coding DNA: TGTGCCAGCACTCCGGGACCTAGAGAGACCCAGTACTTC. The V and J genes are TRBV12-3 or TRBV12-4 and TRBJ2-5, with D perhaps matching TRBD1 or TRBD2 (5 bases each). V shed 7 bases and J shed 4 bases, with 13 bases lying between them. This CDR3 has 13 amino acids.

V gene TRBV11-2 combines with J gene TRBJ2-5; D may be TRBD2 (6 bases). V lost 2 bases to trimming and J lost 7 bases, with 17 bases between them. Germline CDR1 SGHAT, CDR2 FQNNGV. The CDR3 covers 15 residues. This CDR3 is CASSLNGRDGGTQYF. DNA for the CDR3: TGTGCCAGCAGCTTAAACGGCCGGGACGGGGGGACCCAGTACTTC.

The chain uses TRBV7-3 and TRBJ2-3, with 9 bases identical to TRBD2. The V and J ends lost 2 bases and 3 bases, in that order; junction bases with no gene match: 6. The CDR3 extends over 16 amino acids. Per germline, CDR1 SGHTA and CDR2 FQGTGA. In DNA form, the CDR3 reads TGTGCCAGCAGCTTACTCGGTAGCGGGGGTACAGATACGCAGTATTTT. Its translation is CASSLLGSGGTDTQYF.

The rearrangement links TRBV6-2 or TRBV6-3 to TRBJ2-6; possibly TRBD1 for D (5 bases). The CDR3 has 15 residues. Germline assignment: CDR1 MNHEY and CDR2 SVGEGT. Trimming took off 6 bases at V and 0 bases at J, with 9 bases between the two ends. CDR3 residues: CASRRDSSGANVLTF. The CDR3, as DNA: TGTGCCAGCAGAAGAGACAGCTCTGGGGCCAACGTCCTGACTTTC.

The V gene is TRBV20-1, the J gene TRBJ2-5; the D gene is possibly TRBD1 (6 bases). The ends were cut back, 0 bases at V and 11 bases at J, with 25 bases in the middle. Germline CDR1 and CDR2: DFQATT and SNEGSKA (reference sequence). CDR3 length: 16 amino acids. The CDR3 DNA follows: TGCAGTGCTAGAGATGAACAGGGAAGGCCAAAGGGCGGGCAGTACTTC. Translated, it gives CSARDEQGRPKGGQYF.

This clonotype was counted a few times. The chain employs TRBV20-1 and TRBJ2-7; tentative D call: TRBD2 (6 bases). Deletions cut 0 bases from V and 6 bases from J, with 21 bases between. Germline-derived CDR1 and CDR2 are DFQATT and SNEGSKA (reference sequence). This CDR3 has 16 residues. The CDR3 protein is CSARDSWNSGPLEQYF. DNA for the CDR3: TGCAGTGCTAGAGATAGTTGGAATAGCGGCCCCCTCGAGCAGTACTTC.

The chain uses TRBV20-1 and TRBJ1-4; TRBD1 is a possible D gene (5 bases). CDR1 is DFQATT and CDR2 is SNEGSKA in the germline V gene (reference sequence). The V and J ends lost 6 bases and 10 bases respectively, with 12 bases between them. This CDR3 comprises 11 residues. This chain's CDR3 is CSATLGGKLFF. DNA of the CDR3: TGCAGTGCCACCTTGGGGGGAAAACTGTTTTTT.

This clonotype has more than one count but fewer than ten. V and J are TRBV28 and TRBJ2-7; D ambiguous. From germline, CDR1 is MDHEN and CDR2 SYDVKM. V lost 7 bases, J lost 4 bases, and 11 bases lay in between. This CDR3 is 12 amino acids long. The CDR3 DNA reads as TGTGCCAGCACACGCGAAGGGTACGAGCAGTACTTC. Protein sequence: CASTREGYEQYF.

Only a few counts were recorded for this clonotype. The gene calls are TRBV5-1 and TRBJ2-7; the match to TRBD2 covers 12 bases. From germline, CDR1 is SGHRS and CDR2 YFSETQ. The CDR3 sequence is 15 residues long. J was trimmed by 4 bases and V by 3 bases; bases with no gene match: 5. For the CDR3, the DNA is TGCGCCAGCAGCTCGGGACTAGCGGGTGCGTACGAGCAGTACTTC. It codes for CASSSGLAGAYEQYF.

This chain joins TRBV7-2 and TRBJ2-1; D unclear. V was trimmed by 7 bases and J by 0 bases, leaving 13 bases between them. The CDR3 consists of 15 residues. CDR1 and CDR2 (germline): SGHTA, FQGNSA. In DNA, the CDR3 is TGTGCCAGCACCCCACCGGAAAGCTCCTACAATGAGCAGTTCTTC. Translating it yields CASTPPESSYNEQFF.

This chain links TRBV5-1 with TRBJ2-7, with TRBD2 identical over 13 bases. Trimming cost V 4 bases and J 3 bases; bases outside gene matches: 13. The CDR3 has 18 residues. The V gene's germline CDR1 is SGHRS and CDR2 YFSETQ. Written as DNA, the CDR3 is TGCGCCAGCAGCGCCCAACATCAACTAGCGGGGGGGGTCTACGAGCAGTACTTC. It specifies CASSAQHQLAGGVYEQYF.

This clonotype has more than one count but fewer than ten. V is TRBV13 and J is TRBJ2-5, with D unresolved. Judging by the DNA end, TRBJ2-7 fits better; the J call may be wrong. Germline CDR1 reads PRHDT; CDR2 reads FYEKMQ (reference sequence). The CDR3 sequence is 13 residues long. CDR3 loop: CASNVGSSYEQYF. DNA for the CDR3: TGTGCCAGCAATGTGGGAAGCTCCTACGAGCAGTACTTC.

This clonotype was seen a handful of times. The V call is TRBV29-1, the J call TRBJ2-1; tentative D call: TRBD1 (6 bases). The J call is doubtful: the DNA matches TRBJ2-7 better. Germline CDR1 reads SQVTM; CDR2 reads ANQGSEA. The CDR3 length is 12 residues. CDR3 amino acids: CSVYREWGEQYF. CDR3 coding DNA: TGCAGCGTTTACAGGGAGTGGGGCGAGCAGTACTTC.

This clonotype has a handful of counts. The chain combines TRBV20-1 with TRBJ2-1, with TRBD1 matching 7 bases. V gave up 6 bases and J gave up 6 bases; unmatched junction bases: 8. Germline CDR1 is DFQATT and CDR2 is SNEGSKA (reference sequence). The CDR3 contains 13 residues. The chain's CDR3 is CSASNRGFNEQFF. DNA for the CDR3: TGCAGTGCCAGCAACAGGGGATTCAATGAGCAGTTCTTC.

There are a few counts of this clonotype. The V and J genes are TRBV20-1 and TRBJ2-2; the match to TRBD2 covers 8 bases. The ends lost 6 bases at V and 4 bases at J; junction bases unmatched: 7. In germline, CDR1 is DFQATT, CDR2 SNEGSKA (reference sequence). CDR3 size: 14 residues. The CDR3 protein is CSATLAGRTGELFF. The CDR3 nucleotides read TGCAGTGCCACCTTAGCGGGACGCACCGGGGAGCTGTTTTTT.

The V and J genes are TRBV7-9 and TRBJ2-5, with TRBD2 matching over 13 bases. V gave up 4 bases and J gave up 5 bases; unmatched junction bases: 7. CDR1 and CDR2 from the germline V gene are SEHNR and FQNEAQ (reference sequence). The CDR3 has 16 residues. This CDR3 reads CASSSTSGRAGETQYF. CDR3 coding DNA: TGTGCCAGCAGCTCCACTAGCGGGAGGGCCGGTGAGACCCAGTACTTC. Complete variable domain (other parts from reference TRBV7-9 and TRBJ2-5): DTGVSQNPRHKITKRGQNVTFRCDPISEHNRLYWYRQTLGQGPEFLTYFQNEAQLEKSRLLSDRFSAERPKGSFSTLEIQRTEQGDSAMYLCASSSTSGRAGETQYFGPGTRLLVL.

The J gene is TRBJ2-1, the V gene TRBV9, with TRBD2 as a possible D gene (6 bases). The CDR3 extends over 16 amino acids. CDR1 SGDLS and CDR2 YYNGEE come from the germline V gene. Deletions cut 4 bases from V and 4 bases from J, with 18 bases between. The CDR3 sequence is CASSTSKLALYNEQFF. As DNA, the CDR3 is TGTGCCAGCAGCACCTCTAAACTAGCTTTATACAATGAGCAGTTCTTC.

The genes are TRBV20-1 and TRBJ2-1, with D perhaps TRBD2 (6 bases). V was trimmed by 1 base and J by 7 bases, leaving 20 bases between them. The CDR3 spans 16 residues. Germline CDR1 DFQATT, CDR2 SNEGSKA (reference sequence). CDR3 in DNA: TGCAGTGCTAGAGTCCCATTTGGGGGAGGAGGGAATGAGCAGTTCTTC. As protein: CSARVPFGGGGNEQFF.

Concerning this clonotype: One junction end disagrees with the germline gene, perhaps due to a read error. This sequence joins TRBV24-1 and TRBJ2-3; D not certain. The CDR3 is made up of 15 amino acids. Germline lookup yields CDR1 KGHDR and CDR2 SFDVKD. The CDR3 loop reads CATSRRSSGTDTQSF. CDR3 nucleotide sequence: TGTGCCACCAGTCGAAGGAGTTCGGGCACAGATACGCAGTCTTTT.